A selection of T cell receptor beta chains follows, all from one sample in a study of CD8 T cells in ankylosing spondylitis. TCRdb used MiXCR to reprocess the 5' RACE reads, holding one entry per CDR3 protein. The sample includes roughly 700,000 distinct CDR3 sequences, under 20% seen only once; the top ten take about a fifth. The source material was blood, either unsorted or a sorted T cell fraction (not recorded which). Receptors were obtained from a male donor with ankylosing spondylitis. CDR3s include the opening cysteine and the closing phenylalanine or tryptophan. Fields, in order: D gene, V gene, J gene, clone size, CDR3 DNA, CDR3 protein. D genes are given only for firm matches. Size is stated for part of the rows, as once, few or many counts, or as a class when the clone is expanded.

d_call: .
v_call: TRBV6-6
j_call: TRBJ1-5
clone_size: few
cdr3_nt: TGTGCCAGCAGTACCGCGGATCAGCCCCAGCATTTT
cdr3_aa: CASSTADQPQHF

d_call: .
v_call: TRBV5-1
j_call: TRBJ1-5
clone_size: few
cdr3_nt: TGCGCCAGCAGCTCCGCGCTAGCTGGACTGGCGGGGGTACAGCCCCAGCATTTT
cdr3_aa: CASSSALAGLAGVQPQHF

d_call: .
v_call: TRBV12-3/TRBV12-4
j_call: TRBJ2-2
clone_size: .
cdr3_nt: TGTGCCAGCAGTTTTTGGGAAGCCGGGGAGCTGTTTTTT
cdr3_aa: CASSFWEAGELFF

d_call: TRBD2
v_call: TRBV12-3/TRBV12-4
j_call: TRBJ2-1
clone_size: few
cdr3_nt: TGTGCCAGCAGTTCCGTCCCCGGGACTAGCGGGGGGCCTCCGAGCTACAATGAGCAGTTCTTC
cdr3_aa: CASSSVPGTSGGPPSYNEQFF

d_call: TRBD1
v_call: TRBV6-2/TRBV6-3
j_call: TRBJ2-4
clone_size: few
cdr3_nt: TGTGCCAGCAACGGACAGGGTGGGGCCATTCAGTACTTC
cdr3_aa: CASNGQGGAIQYF

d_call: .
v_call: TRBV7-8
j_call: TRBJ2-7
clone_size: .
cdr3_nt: TGTGCCAGCAGCTTAAAACAGGGTACCGAGCAGTACTTC
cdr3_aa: CASSLKQGTEQYF

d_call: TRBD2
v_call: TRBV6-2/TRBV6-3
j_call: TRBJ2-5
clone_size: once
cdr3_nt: TGTGCCAGCAGCCAACGACGAGGGACTAGCGGGGGGGCCGGGGAGACCCAGTACTTC
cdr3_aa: CASSQRRGTSGGAGETQYF

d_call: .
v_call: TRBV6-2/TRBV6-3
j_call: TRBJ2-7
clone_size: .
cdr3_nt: TGTGCCAGCAGTTACTCTCTAGTCGCGAACGAGCAGTACTTC
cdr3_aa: CASSYSLVANEQYF

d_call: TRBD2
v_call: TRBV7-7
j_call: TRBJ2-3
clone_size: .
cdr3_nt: TGTGCTAGCAGTCTAGGGACTAGCATGACAGATACGCAGTATTTT
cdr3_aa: CASSLGTSMTDTQYF

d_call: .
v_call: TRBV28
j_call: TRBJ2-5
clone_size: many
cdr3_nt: TGTGCCAGCAGTTTAGTCCTCCCCGGACAAGAGACCCAGTACTTC
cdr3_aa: CASSLVLPGQETQYF

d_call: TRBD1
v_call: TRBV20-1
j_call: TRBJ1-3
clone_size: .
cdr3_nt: TGCAGTGTTCGAGGGGGCATTGGAAACACCATATATTTT
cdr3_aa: CSVRGGIGNTIYF

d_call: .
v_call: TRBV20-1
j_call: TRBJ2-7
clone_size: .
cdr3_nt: TGCAGTGCTAGAGATCCGGAACGGGCTGTCTCCTACGAGCAGTACTTC
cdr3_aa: CSARDPERAVSYEQYF

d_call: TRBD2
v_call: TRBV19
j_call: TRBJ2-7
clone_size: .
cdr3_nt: TGTGCCAGTAGTACACCGGGACTACACTACGAGCAGTACTTC
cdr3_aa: CASSTPGLHYEQYF

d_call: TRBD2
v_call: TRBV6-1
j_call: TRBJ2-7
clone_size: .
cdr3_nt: TGTGCCAGCAGTCCTAGCGGGGGGAGCGCCTACGAGCAGTACTTC
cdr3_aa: CASSPSGGSAYEQYF

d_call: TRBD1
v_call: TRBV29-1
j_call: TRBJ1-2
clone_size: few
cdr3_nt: TGCAGCGTTGAAGATCGAGGGACAGGGAAAACGGACGACTATGGCTACACCTTC
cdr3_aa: CSVEDRGTGKTDDYGYTF

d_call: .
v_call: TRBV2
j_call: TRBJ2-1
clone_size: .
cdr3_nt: TGTGCCACCCGGGGCGACTACAATGAGCAGTTCTTC
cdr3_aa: CATRGDYNEQFF

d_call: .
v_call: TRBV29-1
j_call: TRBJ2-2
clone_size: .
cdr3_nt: TGCAGCGCCCGAGGGGAGGGGGCTATAGCCGGGGAGCTGTTTTTT
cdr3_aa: CSARGEGAIAGELFF

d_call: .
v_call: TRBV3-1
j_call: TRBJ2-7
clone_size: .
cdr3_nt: TGTGCCAGCAGCCAAGTATCAGGGTTCGACGAGCAGTACTTC
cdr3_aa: CASSQVSGFDEQYF

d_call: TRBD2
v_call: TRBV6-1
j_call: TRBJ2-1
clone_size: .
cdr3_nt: TGTGCCAGCAGTGAGCGTGGCGGGAGGGCCTACAATGAGCAGTTCTTC
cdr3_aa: CASSERGGRAYNEQFF

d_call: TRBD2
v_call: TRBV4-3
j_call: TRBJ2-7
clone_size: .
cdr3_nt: TGCGCCAGCAGCCAAGTGGGAGGGCCTGGATACGAGCAGTACTTC
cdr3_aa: CASSQVGGPGYEQYF

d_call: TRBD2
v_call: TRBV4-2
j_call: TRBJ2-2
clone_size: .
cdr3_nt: TGTGCCAGCAGACCCCGGACTAGCGGGAGTCTAGGCACCGGGGAGCTGTTTTTT
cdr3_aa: CASRPRTSGSLGTGELFF

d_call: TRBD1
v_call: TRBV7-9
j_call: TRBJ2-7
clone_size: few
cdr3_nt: TGTGCCAGCAGCTCCCCTCGGACAGGGAAAGGCGAGCAGTACTTC
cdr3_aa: CASSSPRTGKGEQYF

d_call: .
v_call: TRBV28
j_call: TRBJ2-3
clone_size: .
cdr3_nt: TGTGCCAGCAGCACCCGGGCAGATACGCAGTATTTT
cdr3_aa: CASSTRADTQYF

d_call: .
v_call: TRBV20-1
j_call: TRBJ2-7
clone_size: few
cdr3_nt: TGCAGTGCTAGAGATCCGGCTTTTTCCTACGAGCAGTACTTC
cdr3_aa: CSARDPAFSYEQYF

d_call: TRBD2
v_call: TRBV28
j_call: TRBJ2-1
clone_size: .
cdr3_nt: TGTGCCAGCAGTCCGCGGGGGGTGGCGGAGGGGAATGAGCAGTTCTTC
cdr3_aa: CASSPRGVAEGNEQFF

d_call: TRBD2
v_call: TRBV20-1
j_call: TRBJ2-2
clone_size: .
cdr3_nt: TGCAGTGCCCGGGGTACTAGCGGGAGCCGGGAGCTGTTTTTT
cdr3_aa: CSARGTSGSRELFF

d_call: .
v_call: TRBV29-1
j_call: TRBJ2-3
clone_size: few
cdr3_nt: TGCAGCGTTGCTAGCGTAGGCGGGGACAGCACAGATACGCAGTATTTT
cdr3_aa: CSVASVGGDSTDTQYF

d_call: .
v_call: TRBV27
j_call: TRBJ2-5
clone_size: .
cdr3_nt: TGTGCCAGTGCTGTTCGAGGAGAGACCCAGTACTTC
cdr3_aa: CASAVRGETQYF

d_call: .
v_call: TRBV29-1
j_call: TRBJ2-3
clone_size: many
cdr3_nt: TGCAGCGTTGGTGGGGGAACAGATACGCAGTATTTT
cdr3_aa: CSVGGGTDTQYF

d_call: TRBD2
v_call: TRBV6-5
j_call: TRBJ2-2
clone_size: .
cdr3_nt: TGTGCCAGCAATTACGCGGGGGGGGCGAACACCGGGGAGCTGTTTTTT
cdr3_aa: CASNYAGGANTGELFF

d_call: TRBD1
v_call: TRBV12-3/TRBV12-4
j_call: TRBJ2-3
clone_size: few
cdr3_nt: TGTGCCAGCAGTTTAGCGTTCGCGGGGACAGGACACACAGATACGCAGTATTTT
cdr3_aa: CASSLAFAGTGHTDTQYF

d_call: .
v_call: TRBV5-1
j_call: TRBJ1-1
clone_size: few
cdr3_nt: TGCGCCAGCAGCTCGGGGGTCGTGAACACTGAAGCTTTCTTT
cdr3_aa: CASSSGVVNTEAFF

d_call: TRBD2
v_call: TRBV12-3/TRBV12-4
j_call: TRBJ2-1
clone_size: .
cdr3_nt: TGTGCCAGCAGTGTCCTCAGACTAGCGGGAGCAGGCTACAATGAGCAGTTCTTC
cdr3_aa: CASSVLRLAGAGYNEQFF

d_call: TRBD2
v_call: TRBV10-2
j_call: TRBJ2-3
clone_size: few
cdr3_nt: TGCGCCAGCGCCAGGGGGGCGGGGGGGGTCACAGATACGCAGTATTTT
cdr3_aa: CASARGAGGVTDTQYF

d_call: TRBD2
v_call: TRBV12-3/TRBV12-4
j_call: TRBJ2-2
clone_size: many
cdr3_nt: TGTGCCAGCAGTTTATTACTGAGCATAGCGGGAATGACCGGGGAGCTGTTTTTT
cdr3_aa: CASSLLLSIAGMTGELFF

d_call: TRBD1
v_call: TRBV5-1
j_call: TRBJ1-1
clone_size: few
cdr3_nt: TGCGCCAGCAGCTTGACTACAGGGGCAGAAGCTTTCTTT
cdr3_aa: CASSLTTGAEAFF

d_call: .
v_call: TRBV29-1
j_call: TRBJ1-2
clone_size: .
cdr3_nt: TGCAGCGCTACGGACACCTATGGCTACACCTTC
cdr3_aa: CSATDTYGYTF

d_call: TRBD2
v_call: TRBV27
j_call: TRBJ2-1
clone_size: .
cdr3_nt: TGTGCCAGCAGTCCGCGGACTAGCGGGAGCCCCGGGGCCTACAATGAGCAGTTCTTC
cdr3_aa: CASSPRTSGSPGAYNEQFF

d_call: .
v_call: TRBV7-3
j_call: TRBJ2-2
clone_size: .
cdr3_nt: TGTGCCAGCAGCTTAGACCCCGTCCGGGAGCTGTTTTTT
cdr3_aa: CASSLDPVRELFF

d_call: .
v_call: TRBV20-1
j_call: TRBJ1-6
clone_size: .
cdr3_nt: TGCAGTGCTAGAGATGGAGGGGCAGTCTCGGGCTCACCCCTCCACTTT
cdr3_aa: CSARDGGAVSGSPLHF

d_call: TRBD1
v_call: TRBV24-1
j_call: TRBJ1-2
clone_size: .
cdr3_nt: TGTGCCACCAGTGATACGACAGGGAATGGCTACACCTTC
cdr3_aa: CATSDTTGNGYTF

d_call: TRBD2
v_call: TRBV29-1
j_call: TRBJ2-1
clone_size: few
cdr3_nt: TGCAGCGTTGGGACTAGCGAACGTTACAATGAGCAGTTCTTC
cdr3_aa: CSVGTSERYNEQFF

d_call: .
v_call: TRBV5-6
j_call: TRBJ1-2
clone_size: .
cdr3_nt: TGTGCCAGCAGCCCCGGCCTAGGGGACAACTATGGCTACACCTTC
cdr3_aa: CASSPGLGDNYGYTF

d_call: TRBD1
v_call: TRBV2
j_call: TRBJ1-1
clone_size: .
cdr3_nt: TGTGCCAGCAGCGTTCGACAGGGAGACACTGAAGCTTTCTTT
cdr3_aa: CASSVRQGDTEAFF

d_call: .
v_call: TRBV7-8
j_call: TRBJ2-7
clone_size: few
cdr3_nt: TGTGCCAGCAGCTCTACCCCCGTGACAGTCTCCTACGAGCAGTACTTC
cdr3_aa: CASSSTPVTVSYEQYF

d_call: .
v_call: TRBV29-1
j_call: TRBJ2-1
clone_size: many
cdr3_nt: TGCAGCGTTGAAGGCGGACGAAGGAGGAATGAGCAGTTCTTC
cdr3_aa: CSVEGGRRRNEQFF

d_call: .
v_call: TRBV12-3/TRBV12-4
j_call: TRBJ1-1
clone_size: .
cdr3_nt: TGTGCCAGCCGACGGGTGAACACTGAAGCTTTCTTT
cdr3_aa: CASRRVNTEAFF

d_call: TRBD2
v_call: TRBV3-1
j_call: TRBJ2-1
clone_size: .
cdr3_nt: TGTGCCAGCAGCCAAGCGGGGGGTCTCTACAATGAGCAGTTCTTC
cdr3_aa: CASSQAGGLYNEQFF

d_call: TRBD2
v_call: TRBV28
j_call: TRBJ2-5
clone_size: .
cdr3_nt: TGTGCCAGCAGTCCCTACGACGGGGCTAGCGGGATCCTACAAGAGACCCAGTACTTC
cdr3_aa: CASSPYDGASGILQETQYF

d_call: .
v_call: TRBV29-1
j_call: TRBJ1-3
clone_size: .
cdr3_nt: TGCAGCGCCGCGACACCTAAGGGGTCTGGAAACACCATATATTTT
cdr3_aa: CSAATPKGSGNTIYF

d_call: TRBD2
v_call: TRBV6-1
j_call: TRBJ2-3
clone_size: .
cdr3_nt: TGTGCCAGCAGTGTCAGTAGCGGGGGGGCCGGAGATACGCAGTATTTT
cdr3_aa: CASSVSSGGAGDTQYF

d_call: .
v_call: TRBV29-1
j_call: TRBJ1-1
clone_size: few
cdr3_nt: TGCAGCGTTGAGGATGTAGAGGCAGGGAGGAACACTGAAGCTTTCTTT
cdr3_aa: CSVEDVEAGRNTEAFF

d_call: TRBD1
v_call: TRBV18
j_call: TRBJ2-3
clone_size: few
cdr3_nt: TGTGCCAGCTCACCACCGGGACAGCGCACAGATACGCAGTATTTT
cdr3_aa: CASSPPGQRTDTQYF

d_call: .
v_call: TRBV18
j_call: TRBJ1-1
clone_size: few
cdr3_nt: TGTGCCAGCTCACCAGACAGAAAGAACACTGAAGCTTTCTTT
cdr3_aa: CASSPDRKNTEAFF

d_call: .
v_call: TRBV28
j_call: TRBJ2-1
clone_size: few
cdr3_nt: TGTGCCAGCAGTCTGACAGAACGGGGCCGGGGCTCCTACAATGAGCAGTTCTTC
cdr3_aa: CASSLTERGRGSYNEQFF

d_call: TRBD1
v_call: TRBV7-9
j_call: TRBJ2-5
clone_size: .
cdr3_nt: TGTGCCAGCAGCTCCCCGGGACAGAGCAAAGAGACCCAGTACTTC
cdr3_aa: CASSSPGQSKETQYF

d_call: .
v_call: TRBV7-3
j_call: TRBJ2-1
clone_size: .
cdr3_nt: TGTGCCAGCAGCTTAATAGGTGGGGGTTCCTACAATGAGCAGTTCTTC
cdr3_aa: CASSLIGGGSYNEQFF